The 21 T cell receptor beta chains below all came from one sample that was sequenced in a study of T cell repertoires in aging, cancer and after chemotherapy. Multiplex touch-down PCR with TRB-A/B primers amplified rearranged V-D-J TRB sequences. Using its own MiXCR run on the multiplex PCR reads, TCRdb lists one record per CDR3 protein. The top ten hold around half of the sample, which has about 1,500 distinct CDR3 sequences, around two fifths seen once. TCR beta rearrangements were amplified from peripheral blood genomic DNA. The sample consisted of blood. These receptors came from a human donor with a solid tumor.

This clonotype was observed a few times. The chain combines TRBV6-5 with TRBJ1-3; D unresolved. The CDR3 sequence is 14 residues long. The V gene's germline CDR1 is MNHEY and CDR2 SVGAGI. V gave up 2 bases and J gave up 3 bases, with 8 bases separating them. The CDR3 loop reads CASSYRSYGNTIYF. CDR3 DNA sequence: TGTGCCAGCAGTTACAGGAGCTATGGAAACACCATATATTTT.

V is TRBV12-3 or TRBV12-4 and J is TRBJ2-5; 10 bases match TRBD1. J was trimmed by 5 bases and V by 5 bases; bases with no gene match: 5. The CDR3 sequence is 14 residues long. The CDR3 sequence: CASSRQGAGETQYF. The CDR3 DNA reads TGTGCCAGCAGTCGACAGGGGGCTGGGGAGACCCAGTACTTC.

The chain carries TRBV5-4 and TRBJ1-2, with a weak D call TRBD1 (6 bases). In germline, CDR1 is SGHNT, CDR2 YYREEE (reference sequence). V lost 4 bases and J lost 3, with 22 bases in between. This CDR3 has 17 amino acids. CDR3 nucleotides: TGTGCCAGCAGCACGCTGGACAGAGGTCTAAGGGACTATGGCTACACCTTC. Its protein product is CASSTLDRGLRDYGYTF.

This clonotype was seen just once. The chain employs TRBV19 and TRBJ1-5; possibly TRBD1 for D (5 bases). CDR1 and CDR2 from the germline V gene are LNHDA and SQIVND (reference sequence). The CDR3 consists of 16 residues. The germline V and J ends were trimmed by 7 bases and 6 bases, with 22 bases remaining between them. CDR3 region: CASTPPQGSGGQPQHF. The CDR3 DNA reads TGTGCCAGTACCCCCCCCCAAGGGTCGGGGGGTCAGCCCCAGCATTTT. Complete variable domain (other parts from reference TRBV19 and TRBJ1-5): DGGITQSPKYLFRKEGQNVTLSCEQNLNHDAMYWYRQDPGQGLRLIYYSQIVNDFQKGDIAEGYSVSREKKESFPLTVTSAQKNPTAFYLCASTPPQGSGGQPQHFGDGTRLSIL.

This clonotype turned up a few times. The chain employs TRBV19 and TRBJ1-5, with 11 bases aligning to TRBD1. The germline CDR1 and CDR2 sequences are LNHDA and SQIVND (reference sequence). Unmatched junction bases numbered 7, after V lost 6 bases and J lost 0 bases. CDR3 size: 17 residues. CDR3 DNA: TGTGCCAGTAGACGTGGGACAGGGGGAAATAGCAATCAGCCCCAGCATTTT. Encoded protein: CASRRGTGGNSNQPQHF.

This clonotype was seen only a few times. The V call is TRBV9, the J call TRBJ2-3; D remains unclear. The CDR3 is 15 residues long. The germline V and J ends were trimmed by 4 bases and 0 bases, with 12 bases remaining between them. CDR1 SGDLS and CDR2 YYNGEE come from the germline V gene. The CDR3 is CASSSSSPSTDTQYF. CDR3 DNA: TGTGCCAGCAGCTCCTCTTCCCCTAGCACAGATACGCAGTATTTT.

The rearrangement uses TRBV5-4 and TRBJ1-2; 10 bases are shared with TRBD1. From germline, CDR1 is SGHNT and CDR2 YYREEE (reference sequence). Unmatched junction bases numbered 9, after V lost 2 bases and J lost 8 bases. The CDR3 consists of 15 residues. Here the CDR3 reads CASSLYAGQGIGYTF. CDR3 nucleotide sequence: TGTGCCAGCAGCTTATACGCGGGACAGGGGATCGGCTACACCTTC. Combining the CDR3 with reference TRBV5-4 and TRBJ1-2 gives the whole variable domain ETGVTQSPTHLIKTRGQQVTLRCSSQSGHNTVSWYQQALGQGPQFIFQYYREEENGRGNFPPRFSGLQFPNYSSELNVNALELDDSALYLCASSLYAGQGIGYTFGSGTRLTVV.

This clonotype appeared a few times. The V gene is TRBV6-1, the J gene TRBJ1-6, with D possibly TRBD1 on 6 matching bases. Germline lookup yields CDR1 MNHNS and CDR2 SASEGT. CDR3 length equals 14 residues. V dropped 3 bases and J dropped 8 bases, with 11 bases sitting between them. Written as DNA, the CDR3 is TGTGCCAGCAGTGAGGACAGTATCGATTCACCCCTCCACTTT. Protein sequence: CASSEDSIDSPLHF.

The chain uses TRBV6-4 and TRBJ2-2, with D tentatively TRBD2 (5 bases). CDR1 and CDR2 from the germline V gene are MRHNA and SNTAGT. The CDR3 has 15 amino acids. Between the trimmed V and J ends, which lost 0 bases and 6 bases, there was a span of 11 bases. CDR3 residues: CASSDSREDSGELFF. In nucleotides, the CDR3 is TGTGCCAGCAGTGACTCCCGCGAGGACTCCGGGGAGCTGTTTTTT.

This clonotype has just a few counts. The chain recombines TRBV5-1 with TRBJ2-7; 7 nucleotides line up with TRBD1. The J segment lost 4 bases and the V segment lost 0 bases, leaving 10 bases of the junction unmatched. The CDR3 spans 16 residues. Germline V gives CDR1 SGHRS, CDR2 YFSETQ. CDR3 sequence: CASSLASGTATYEQYF. DNA of the CDR3: TGCGCCAGCAGCTTGGCAAGTGGGACAGCAACTTACGAGCAGTACTTC.

This clonotype is classed as large. The V call is TRBV6-5, the J call TRBJ2-7; 11 bases are a match to TRBD2. With V trimmed by 5 bases and J by 2 bases, 5 bases remained unmatched. This CDR3 region has 15 residues. CDR1 is MNHEY and CDR2 is SVGAGI in the germline V gene. The CDR3 sequence: CASSPPSGGTYEQYF. The DNA of the CDR3 is TGTGCCAGCAGTCCCCCTAGCGGGGGGACCTACGAGCAGTACTTC.

The V and J genes are TRBV10-3 and TRBJ2-1; D not resolved. V was pared by 10 bases and J by 4 bases, with 17 bases between. The CDR3 consists of 14 residues. The V gene's germline CDR1 is ENHRY and CDR2 SYGVKD. CDR3 sequence reads: CATAHGDVYNEQFF. CDR3 nucleotide sequence: TGTGCCACCGCCCACGGAGACGTTTACAATGAGCAGTTCTTC.

V and J are TRBV6-1 and TRBJ2-2, with 7 nucleotides matching TRBD1. Germline loops: CDR1 MNHNS, CDR2 SASEGT. This CDR3 contains 11 residues. The junction had 1 base not matched to a gene; V was cut back by 2 bases and J by 13 bases. This chain's CDR3 is CASSENRGLFF. DNA of the CDR3: TGTGCCAGCAGTGAAAACAGGGGGCTGTTTTTT.

This clonotype came up a few times. The chain uses TRBV7-9 and TRBJ2-3; the D gene is possibly TRBD2 (6 bases). This CDR3 comprises 16 residues. Per the germline V gene, CDR1 is SEHNR and CDR2 is FQNEAQ (reference sequence). The V end was cut by 2 bases, the J end by 3 bases, with 15 bases between. The CDR3 bases are TGTGCCAGCAGCTTACGAAATGCGGGAAGGACAGATACGCAGTATTTT. Translating gives CASSLRNAGRTDTQYF.

This clonotype was seen more than once but under ten times. CDR3 protein: CASSHAGYMNTEAFF. CDR3 nucleotide sequence: TGTGCCAGCAGCCATGCCGGATACATGAACACTGAAGCTTTCTTT. The chain recombines TRBV4-2 with TRBJ1-1; D call uncertain. The length of the CDR3 is 15 residues. Germline V gene sequence: CDR1 LGHNA, CDR2 YNFKEQ. Trimming cost V 3 bases and J 0 bases, with 11 bases left between them.

This clonotype appeared a few times. The chain is built from TRBV7-6 and TRBJ2-1; D remains ambiguous. Germline CDR1 is SGHVS and CDR2 is FNYEAQ. The CDR3 covers 16 residues. Trimming cost V 6 bases and J 4 bases, with 19 bases left between them. The CDR3 is CASSPSPIPIYNEQFF. The CDR3 bases are TGTGCCAGCAGTCCCAGTCCCATACCGATATACAATGAGCAGTTCTTC.

This clonotype has just a few counts. This sequence joins TRBV6-5 and TRBJ1-1; tentatively, D is TRBD1 (5 bases). Germline CDR1 and CDR2: MNHEY and SVGAGI. The CDR3 covers 13 residues. V was cut by 7 bases and J by 3 bases, with 12 bases left in between. In DNA form, the CDR3 reads TGTGCCAGCACCGAGGCAGGGTACACTGAAGCTTTCTTT. Translated, it gives CASTEAGYTEAFF.

The chain couples TRBV27 to TRBJ2-5; D is perhaps TRBD2 (5 bases). Germline V gene sequence: CDR1 MNHEY, CDR2 SMNVEV (reference sequence). This CDR3 spans 16 amino acids. V was cut by 4 bases and J by 1 base, with 16 bases left in between. The CDR3 sequence is CASSSTGNPLQETQYF. CDR3 nucleotides: TGTGCCAGCAGTTCCACGGGGAATCCCCTCCAAGAGACCCAGTACTTC.

Relative to its sample, this clonotype is large. The chain recombines TRBV29-1 with TRBJ1-2, with 8 bases matching TRBD1. CDR1 SQVTM and CDR2 ANQGSEA come from the germline V gene. CDR3 size: 13 residues. V dropped 3 bases and J dropped 3; count of bases not matched to a gene: 3. This CDR3 is CSVDRGLDYGYTF. The CDR3 bases are TGCAGCGTTGACAGGGGGCTTGACTATGGCTACACCTTC.

This clonotype was detected a few times. V and J are TRBV7-9 and TRBJ2-2; D call uncertain. Trimming shortened V by 1 base and J by 6 bases, and 9 bases separated the two germline ends. Germline CDR1 is SEHNR and CDR2 is FQNEAQ (reference sequence). There are 14 residues in the CDR3. This CDR3 reads CASSLDFDPGELFF. In nucleotides, the CDR3 is TGTGCCAGCAGCTTAGATTTCGATCCCGGGGAGCTGTTTTTT.

As DNA, the CDR3 is TGCAGTGCTAGAGATCGGACTAGTCTCTACGAGCAGTACTTC. It is translated as CSARDRTSLYEQYF. The chain employs TRBV20-1 and TRBJ2-7, with 7 bases lining up with TRBD2. This CDR3 has 14 amino acids. CDR1 is DFQATT and CDR2 is SNEGSKA in the germline V gene (reference sequence). The V segment lost 0 bases and the J segment 3 bases; nucleotides outside the gene matches: 5.